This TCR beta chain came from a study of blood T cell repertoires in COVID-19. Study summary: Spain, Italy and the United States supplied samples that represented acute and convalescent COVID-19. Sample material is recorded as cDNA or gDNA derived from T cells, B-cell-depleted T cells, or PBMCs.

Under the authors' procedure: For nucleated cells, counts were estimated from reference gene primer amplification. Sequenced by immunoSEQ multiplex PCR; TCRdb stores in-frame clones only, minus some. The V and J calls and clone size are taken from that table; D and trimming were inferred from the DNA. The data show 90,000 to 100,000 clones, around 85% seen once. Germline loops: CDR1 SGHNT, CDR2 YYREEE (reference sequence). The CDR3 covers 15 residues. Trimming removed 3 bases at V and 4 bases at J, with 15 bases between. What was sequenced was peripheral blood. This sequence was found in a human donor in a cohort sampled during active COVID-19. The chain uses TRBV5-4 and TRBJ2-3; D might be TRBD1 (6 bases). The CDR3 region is CASSSAGANPDTQYF. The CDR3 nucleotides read TGTGCCAGCAGCTCGGCAGGGGCGAACCCAGATACGCAGTATTTT.